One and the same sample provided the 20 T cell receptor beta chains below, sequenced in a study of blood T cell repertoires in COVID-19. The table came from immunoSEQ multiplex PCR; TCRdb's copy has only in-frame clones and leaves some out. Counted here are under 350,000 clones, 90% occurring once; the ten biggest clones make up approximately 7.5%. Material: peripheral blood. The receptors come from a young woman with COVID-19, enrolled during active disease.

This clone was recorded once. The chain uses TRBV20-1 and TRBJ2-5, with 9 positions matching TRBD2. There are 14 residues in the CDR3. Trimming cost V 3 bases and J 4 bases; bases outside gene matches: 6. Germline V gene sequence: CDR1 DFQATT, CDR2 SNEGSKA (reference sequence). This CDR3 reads CSASRLAGRETQYF. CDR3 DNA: TGCAGTGCTAGTCGGCTAGCGGGACGAGAGACCCAGTACTTC.

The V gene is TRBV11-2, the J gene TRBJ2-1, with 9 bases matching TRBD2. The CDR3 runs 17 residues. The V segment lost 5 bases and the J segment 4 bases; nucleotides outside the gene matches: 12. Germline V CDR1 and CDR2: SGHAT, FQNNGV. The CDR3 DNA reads TGTGCCAGCAGCCCCCTAGCGGGGAGCCCTCCTTACAATGAGCAGTTCTTC. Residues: CASSPLAGSPPYNEQFF. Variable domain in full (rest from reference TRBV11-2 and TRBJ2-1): EAGVAQSPRYKIIEKRQSVAFWCNPISGHATLYWYQQILGQGPKLLIQFQNNGVVDDSQLPKDRFSAERLKGVDSTLKIQPAKLEDSAVYLCASSPLAGSPPYNEQFFGPGTRLTVL.

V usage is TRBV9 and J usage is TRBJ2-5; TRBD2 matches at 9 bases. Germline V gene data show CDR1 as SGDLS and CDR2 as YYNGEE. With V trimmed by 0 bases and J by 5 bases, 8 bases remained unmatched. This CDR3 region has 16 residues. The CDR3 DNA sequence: TGTGCCAGCAGCGTAGCTCCGGCGGGAGGGTGGGAGACCCAGTACTTC. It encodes CASSVAPAGGWETQYF. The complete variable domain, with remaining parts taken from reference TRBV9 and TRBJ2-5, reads DSGVTQTPKHLITATGQRVTLRCSPRSGDLSVYWYQQSLDQGLQFLIQYYNGEERAKGNILERFSAQQFPDLHSELNLSSLELGDSALYFCASSVAPAGGWETQYFGPGTRLLVL.

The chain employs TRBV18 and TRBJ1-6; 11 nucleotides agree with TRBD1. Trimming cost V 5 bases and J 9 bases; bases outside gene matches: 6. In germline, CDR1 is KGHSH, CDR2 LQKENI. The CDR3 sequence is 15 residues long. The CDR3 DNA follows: TGTGCCAGCTCATCGCAGGGACAGGGGGTTTCACCCCTCCACTTT. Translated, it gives CASSSQGQGVSPLHF.

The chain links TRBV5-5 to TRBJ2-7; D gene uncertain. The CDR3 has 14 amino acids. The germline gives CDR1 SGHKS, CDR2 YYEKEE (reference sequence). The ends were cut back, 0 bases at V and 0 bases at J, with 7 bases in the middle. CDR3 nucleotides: TGTGCCAGCAGCTTGGCCCCGGTCTCCTACGAGCAGTACTTC. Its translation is CASSLAPVSYEQYF. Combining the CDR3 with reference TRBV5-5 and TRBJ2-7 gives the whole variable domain DAGVTQSPTHLIKTRGQQVTLRCSPISGHKSVSWYQQVLGQGPQFIFQYYEKEERGRGNFPDRFSARQFPNYSSELNVNALLLGDSALYLCASSLAPVSYEQYFGPGTRLTVT.

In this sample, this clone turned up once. The CDR3 nucleotides read TGCGCCAGCAGACCCGCCCACATCCCAGGGTCCACCCAGTTCTTC. It encodes CASRPAHIPGSTQFF. The V gene is TRBV4-1, the J gene TRBJ2-1, with D possibly TRBD1 on 5 matching bases. The CDR3 is made up of 15 amino acids. V lost 6 bases to trimming and J lost 13 bases, with 25 bases between them. Germline V CDR1 and CDR2: MGHRA, YSYEKL.

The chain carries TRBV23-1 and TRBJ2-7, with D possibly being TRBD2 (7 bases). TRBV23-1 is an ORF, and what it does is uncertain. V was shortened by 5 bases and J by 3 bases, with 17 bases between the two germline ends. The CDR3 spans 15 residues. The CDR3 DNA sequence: TGCGCCAGCAGTGGGGGGGCCTCCTGCGGCTACGAGCAGTACTTC. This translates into CASSGGASCGYEQYF.

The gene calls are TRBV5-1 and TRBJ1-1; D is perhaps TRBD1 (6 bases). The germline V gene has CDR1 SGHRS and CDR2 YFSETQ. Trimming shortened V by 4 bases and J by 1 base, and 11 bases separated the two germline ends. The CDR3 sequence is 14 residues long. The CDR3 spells CASSKDRRNTEAFF. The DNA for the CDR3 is TGCGCCAGCAGCAAAGACAGGAGGAACACTGAAGCTTTCTTT.

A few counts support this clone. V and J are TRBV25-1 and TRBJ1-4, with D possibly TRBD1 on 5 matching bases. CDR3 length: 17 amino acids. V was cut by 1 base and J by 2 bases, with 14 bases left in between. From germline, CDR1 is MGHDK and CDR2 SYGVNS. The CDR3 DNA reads TGTGCCAGCAGTGAATTGGGCAGGGTGAAGACTAATGAAAAACTGTTTTTT. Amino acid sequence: CASSELGRVKTNEKLFF.

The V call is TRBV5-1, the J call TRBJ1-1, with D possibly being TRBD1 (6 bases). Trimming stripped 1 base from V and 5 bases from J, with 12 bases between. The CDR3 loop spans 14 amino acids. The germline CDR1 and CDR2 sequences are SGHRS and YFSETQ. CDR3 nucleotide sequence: TGCGCCAGCAGCTTGTTCAGGGGTCGGACTGAAGCTTTCTTT. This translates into CASSLFRGRTEAFF. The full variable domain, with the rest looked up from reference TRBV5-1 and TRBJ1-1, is KAGVTQTPRYLIKTRGQQVTLSCSPISGHRSVSWYQQTPGQGLQFLFEYFSETQRNKGNFPGRFSGRQFSNSRSEMNVSTLELGDSALYLCASSLFRGRTEAFFGQGTRLTVV.

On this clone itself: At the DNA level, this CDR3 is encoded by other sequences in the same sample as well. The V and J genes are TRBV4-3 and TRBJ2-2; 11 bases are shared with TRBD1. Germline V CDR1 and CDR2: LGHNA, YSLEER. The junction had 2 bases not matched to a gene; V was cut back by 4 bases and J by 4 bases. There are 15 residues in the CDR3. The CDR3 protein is CASSPGTGGTGELFF. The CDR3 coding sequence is TGCGCCAGCAGCCCCGGGACAGGGGGCACCGGGGAGCTGTTTTTT.

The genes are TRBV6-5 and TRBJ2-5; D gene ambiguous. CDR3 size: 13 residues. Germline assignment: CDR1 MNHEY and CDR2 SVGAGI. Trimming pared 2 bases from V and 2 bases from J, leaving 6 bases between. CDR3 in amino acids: CASSYQLQETQYF. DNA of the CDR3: TGTGCCAGCAGTTACCAGTTACAAGAGACCCAGTACTTC.

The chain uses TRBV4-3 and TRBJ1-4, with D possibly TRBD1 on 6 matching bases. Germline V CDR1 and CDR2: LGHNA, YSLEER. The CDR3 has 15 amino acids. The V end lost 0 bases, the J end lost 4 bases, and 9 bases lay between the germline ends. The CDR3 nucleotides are TGCGCCAGCAGCCAAGAGACAGGCCGTAATGAAAAACTGTTTTTT. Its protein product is CASSQETGRNEKLFF.

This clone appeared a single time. The CDR3 is CASSLAGAGSSTDTQYF. CDR3 DNA: TGCGCCAGCAGCTTGGCTGGGGCGGGGTCTAGCACAGATACGCAGTATTTT. The chain carries TRBV5-1 and TRBJ2-3; D possibly corresponds to TRBD2 (6 bases). V lost 0 bases to trimming and J lost 0 bases, with 14 bases between them. CDR3 size: 17 residues. Per the germline V gene, CDR1 is SGHRS and CDR2 is YFSETQ.

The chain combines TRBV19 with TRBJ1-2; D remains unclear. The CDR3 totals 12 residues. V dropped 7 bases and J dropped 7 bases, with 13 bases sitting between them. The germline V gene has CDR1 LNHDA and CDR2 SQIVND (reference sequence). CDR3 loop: CASNPRGSGYTF. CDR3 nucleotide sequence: TGTGCCAGTAACCCCAGAGGGTCTGGCTACACCTTC.

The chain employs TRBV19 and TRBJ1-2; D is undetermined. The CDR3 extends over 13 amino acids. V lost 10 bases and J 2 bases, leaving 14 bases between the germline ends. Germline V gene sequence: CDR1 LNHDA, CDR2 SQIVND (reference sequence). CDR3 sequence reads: CATTIGGNYGYTF. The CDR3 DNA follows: TGTGCCACTACGATAGGAGGGAACTATGGCTACACCTTC.

The CDR3 here is CSASISGRTDTQYF. The DNA for the CDR3 is TGCAGTGCTAGTATCAGCGGGAGGACAGATACGCAGTATTTT. This chain joins TRBV20-1 and TRBJ2-3; 9 nucleotides align to TRBD2. CDR1 is DFQATT and CDR2 is SNEGSKA in the germline V gene (reference sequence). The CDR3 loop spans 14 amino acids. V lost 3 bases, J lost 3 bases, and 4 bases stayed unmatched.

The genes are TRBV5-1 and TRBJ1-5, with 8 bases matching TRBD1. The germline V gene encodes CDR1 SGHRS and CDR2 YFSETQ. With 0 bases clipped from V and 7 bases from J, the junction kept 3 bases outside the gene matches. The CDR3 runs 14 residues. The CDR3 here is CASSLGAGGQPQHF. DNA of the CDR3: TGCGCCAGCAGCTTGGGGGCAGGGGGCCAGCCCCAGCATTTT.

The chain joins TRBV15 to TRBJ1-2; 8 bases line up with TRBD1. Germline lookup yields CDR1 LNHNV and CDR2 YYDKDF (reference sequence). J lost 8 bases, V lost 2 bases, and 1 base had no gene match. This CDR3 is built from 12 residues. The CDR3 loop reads CATSRQGAGYTF. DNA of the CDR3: TGTGCCACCAGCAGACAGGGGGCGGGCTACACCTTC.

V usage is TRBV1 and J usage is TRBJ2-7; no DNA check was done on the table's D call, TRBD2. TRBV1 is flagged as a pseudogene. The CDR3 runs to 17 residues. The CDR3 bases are TGCACCAGCAGCCCCTGGTGGGCGGGAGGGCAGCTCTACGAGCAGTACTTC. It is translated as CTSSPWWAGGQLYEQYF.